The clone carrying this T cell receptor beta chain was detected only a few times. Its antigen is unidentified. Tregs were sorted as CD4+CD25+CD127-/low cells. Regarding the study as a whole: Tumor memory CD4+ T cell TCR gene usage was found to cluster with blood and lymph node memory CD4+ cells and with lymph node naive CD4+ cells. Tumor Treg TCRs overlapped most with tumor naive CD4+ cells. The larger cohort examined one V-J beta rearrangement, not whole repertoires.

Full-length variable regions came from constant-region reverse primers plus semi-nested Nested Universal Primer A PCR. MiXCR, run by TCRdb on the 5' RACE reads, gives a single entry per CDR3 protein. The sample shows around 8,300 distinct CDR3 sequences, around 44% of them seen only once. The germline V gene encodes CDR1 SGHTA and CDR2 FQGTGA. This CDR3 is 13 amino acids long. V lost 5 bases, J lost 1 base, and 8 bases lay in between. The receptor's source is a female donor with breast cancer. The sequencing input was Tregs sorted from a lymph node. The chain recombines TRBV7-3 with TRBJ2-5; unclear D gene. DNA for the CDR3: TGTGCCAGCAGCAACGAAATCCAAGAGACCCAGTACTTC. Its protein product is CASSNEIQETQYF.